The present TCR beta chain was sequenced within a study of blood T cell repertoires in COVID-19. The overall study: Nucleic acid was either cDNA or gDNA, and it came from T cells, B-cell-depleted T cells, or PBMCs.

The CDR3 covers 15 residues. The V gene's germline CDR1 is MGHRA and CDR2 YSYEKL. V was pared by 4 bases and J by 3 bases, with 15 bases between. Some clones are missing from TCRdb's copy, which holds only in-frame ones; the method was immunoSEQ multiplex PCR. The table shows about 80,000 clones, with roughly 87% occurring only once. What was sequenced was peripheral blood. The sequence was obtained from an elderly man with acute or convalescent COVID-19. J is TRBJ1-1 and V is TRBV4-1, with a tentative D call TRBD1 (6 bases). In DNA, the CDR3 is TGCGCCAGCAGCCGAGGGATCAGGGGAGACACTGAAGCTTTCTTT. It encodes CASSRGIRGDTEAFF.